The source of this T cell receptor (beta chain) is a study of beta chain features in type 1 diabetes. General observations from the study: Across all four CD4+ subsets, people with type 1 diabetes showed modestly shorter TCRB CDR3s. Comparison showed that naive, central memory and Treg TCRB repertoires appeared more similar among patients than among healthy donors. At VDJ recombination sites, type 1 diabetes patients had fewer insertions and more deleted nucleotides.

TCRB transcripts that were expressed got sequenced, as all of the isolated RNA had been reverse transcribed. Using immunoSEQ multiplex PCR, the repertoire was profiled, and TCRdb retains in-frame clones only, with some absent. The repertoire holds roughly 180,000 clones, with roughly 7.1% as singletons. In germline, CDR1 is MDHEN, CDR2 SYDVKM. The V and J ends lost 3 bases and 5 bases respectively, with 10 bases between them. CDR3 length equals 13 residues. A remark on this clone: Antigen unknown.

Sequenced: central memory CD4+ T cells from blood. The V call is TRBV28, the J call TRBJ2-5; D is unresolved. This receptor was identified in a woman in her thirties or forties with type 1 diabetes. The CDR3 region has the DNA TGTGCCAGCAGTTTTGGCGGTGGGGAGACCCAGTACTTC. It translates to CASSFGGGETQYF.